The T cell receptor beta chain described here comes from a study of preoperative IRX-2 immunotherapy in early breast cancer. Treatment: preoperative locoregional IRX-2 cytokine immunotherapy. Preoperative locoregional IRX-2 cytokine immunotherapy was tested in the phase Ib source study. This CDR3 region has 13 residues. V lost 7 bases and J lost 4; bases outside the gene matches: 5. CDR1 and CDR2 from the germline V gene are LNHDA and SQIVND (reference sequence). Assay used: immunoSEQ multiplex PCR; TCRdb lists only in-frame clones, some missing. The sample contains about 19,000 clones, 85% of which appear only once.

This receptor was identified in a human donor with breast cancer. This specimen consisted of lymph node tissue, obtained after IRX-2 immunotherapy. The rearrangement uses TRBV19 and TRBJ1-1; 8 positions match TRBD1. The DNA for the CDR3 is TGTGCCAGTACTATGGACAGGGCCACTGAAGCTTTCTTT. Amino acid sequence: CASTMDRATEAFF.